This TCR beta chain was found in a study of technical replicates of blood from a few donors. The germline V gene encodes CDR1 SGHDT and CDR2 YYEEEE. The V segment lost 2 bases and the J segment 6 bases; nucleotides outside the gene matches: 1. The CDR3 runs to 14 residues. The repertoire was sequenced with immunoSEQ multiplex PCR; TCRdb's copy has only in-frame clones and lacks some. This table has fewer than 100,000 clones, around 97% appearing once. The sample taken for sequencing was T cells isolated from PBMCs. The J gene is TRBJ2-1, the V gene TRBV5-6; 11 nucleotides line up with TRBD2. This TCR was recovered from a human donor in good health. The CDR3 bases are TGTGCCAGCAGCTTTAGCGGGGGGGCCAATGAGCAGTTCTTC. Protein: CASSFSGGANEQFF. The full variable domain, its missing parts supplied by reference TRBV5-6 and TRBJ2-1, is DAGVTQSPTHLIKTRGQQVTLRCSPKSGHDTVSWYQQALGQGPQFIFQYYEEEERQRGNFPDRFSGHQFPNYSSELNVNALLLGDSALYLCASSFSGGANEQFFGPGTRLTVL.